The T cell receptor (beta chain) under discussion was sequenced for a study of radiation and T cells in renal cell carcinoma. Study-level information: Nephrectomy followed 15 Gy stereotactic body radiation by 4 weeks.

This clone appeared a few times. Its cognate antigen is unknown. Time point described: baseline pretreatment blood. Treatment: 15 Gy SBRT to primary tumor, nephrectomy 4 weeks later. After SBRT, blood was collected at 2 and 4 weeks, plus baseline. The tumor was a clear cell renal cell carcinoma. Study outcomes and limitations: From baseline, blood top tumor clonotypes peaked at 2 weeks post-radiation.

Per the germline V gene, CDR1 is SNHLY and CDR2 is FYNNEI. CDR3 length: 13 residues. V dropped 4 bases and J dropped 5 bases, with 8 bases sitting between them. The assay was immunoSEQ multiplex PCR, and TCRdb's table has in-frame clones only and misses some. This repertoire shows some 140,000 clones, roughly 84% found once; its top ten account for around 12%. The source material was blood, sampled from a patient whose treatment included radiotherapy and nephrectomy. The TCR originated in a woman between 50 and 59 years old with renal cell carcinoma. The chain combines TRBV2 with TRBJ1-4; D is undetermined. The CDR3 is CASSGFRNEKLFF. The CDR3 bases are TGTGCCAGCAGTGGGTTCAGAAATGAAAAACTGTTTTTT.